One and the same sample provided the 20 T cell receptor beta chains below, sequenced in a study of blood T cells in healthy people across ages. A J-beta primer mix and a sample-barcoded 5' primer were used in a second PCR of about 7 to 12 cycles. A single record per CDR3 protein comes from TCRdb applying MiXCR to the 5' RACE reads. The sample contains 600,000 to 1,000,000 distinct CDR3 sequences, around a quarter of which appear only once. The same sample was also studied in work on T cells of mothers and their children.

Sequencing was done on a sample of blood. These receptors were obtained from a boy between 5 and 17 years old in good health.

This clonotype appeared a few times. The chain joins TRBV2 to TRBJ2-1, with D perhaps TRBD1 (5 bases). V gave up 7 bases and J gave up 7 bases, with 14 bases separating them. Germline V lookup: CDR1 SNHLY, CDR2 FYNNEI. There are 13 residues in the CDR3. The CDR3 region is CASNRQTKNEQFF. Written as DNA, the CDR3 is TGTGCCAGCAATCGACAGACCAAAAATGAGCAGTTCTTC.

The chain recombines TRBV27 with TRBJ2-5; D could derive from TRBD1 or TRBD2 (5 bases each). The germline gives CDR1 MNHEY, CDR2 SMNVEV (reference sequence). The CDR3 sequence is 11 residues long. Trimming cost V 4 bases and J 9 bases, with 9 bases left between them. CDR3 in amino acids: CASSSGSAQYF. DNA for the CDR3: TGTGCCAGCAGTTCAGGGAGTGCCCAGTACTTC.

This clonotype was seen just once. A much larger clone differs by one base, so this may be a read error. The chain has TRBV4-3 and TRBJ1-4; the D is unclear. The CDR3 totals 15 residues. The germline V gene has CDR1 LGHNA and CDR2 YSLEER. Trimming pared 4 bases from V and 8 bases from J, leaving 17 bases between. The CDR3 DNA follows: TGCGCCAGCAGCCGGAACGGGAGAATAGAGGAAAAACTGTTTTTT. Translation gives CASSRNGRIEEKLFF.

The rearrangement uses TRBV29-1 and TRBJ2-2; D may correspond to TRBD1 or TRBD2 (6 bases each). The CDR3 spans 14 residues. Per germline, CDR1 SQVTM and CDR2 ANQGSEA. Trimming left V 3 bases short and J 6 bases short, with 14 bases between. Here the CDR3 reads CSVDGGEFSGELFF. The CDR3 DNA is TGCAGCGTTGACGGGGGCGAGTTTTCCGGGGAGCTGTTTTTT.

About this clonotype itself: One junction end disagrees with the germline gene, perhaps due to a read error. The chain carries TRBV4-2 and TRBJ1-1, with no clear D. The germline V gene has CDR1 LGHNA and CDR2 YNFKEQ. The CDR3 length is 16 residues. The CDR3 sequence is CASSQDGRSSNTEAFF. The CDR3 DNA reads as TGTGCCAGCAGCCAAGATGGGCGGAGCTCGAACACTGAGGCTTTCTTT.

The genes are TRBV6-5 and TRBJ1-1; possible D gene TRBD1, 5 bases. V was trimmed by 5 bases and J by 2 bases, leaving 12 bases between them. This CDR3 is built from 14 residues. Germline lookup yields CDR1 MNHEY and CDR2 SVGAGI. CDR3: CASSRRDGNTEAFF. In DNA form, the CDR3 reads TGTGCCAGCAGTCGTAGGGACGGTAACACTGAAGCTTTCTTT.

The chain carries TRBV5-8 and TRBJ1-4; a weak D match, TRBD1 (5 bases). Trimming stripped 0 bases from V and 4 bases from J, with 13 bases between. The V gene's germline CDR1 is SGHTS and CDR2 YDEGEE. This CDR3 is 16 amino acids long. CDR3 coding DNA: TGTGCCAGCAGCTTGGGACAGCCTTTGGATAATGAAAAACTGTTTTTT. Its protein is CASSLGQPLDNEKLFF.

The V gene is TRBV29-1, the J gene TRBJ1-5; 9 bases line up with TRBD1. CDR1 and CDR2 (germline): SQVTM, ANQGSEA. The J segment lost 3 bases and the V segment lost 6 bases, leaving 33 bases of the junction unmatched. This CDR3 has 23 amino acids. The CDR3 protein is CSVHVGLGRDRVQALGLNQPQHF. CDR3 DNA sequence: TGCAGCGTCCATGTGGGGTTAGGCCGGGACAGGGTACAAGCCCTAGGACTCAATCAGCCCCAGCATTTT.

V usage is TRBV20-1 and J usage is TRBJ1-2; 7 bases align to TRBD1. V was clipped by 3 bases and J by 4 bases; unmatched bases: 14. The V gene's germline CDR1 is DFQATT and CDR2 SNEGSKA (reference sequence). CDR3 length equals 16 residues. In nucleotides, the CDR3 is TGCAGTGCTAGCCCCGACGGGGGGCAGGGGGTCTATGGCTACACCTTC. Its translation: CSASPDGGQGVYGYTF.

The chain uses TRBV2 and TRBJ2-5; 9 positions match TRBD2. The J call may be wrong; the DNA end is better matched by TRBJ2-1. This CDR3 is 15 amino acids long. Germline CDR1 SNHLY, CDR2 FYNNEI. CDR3: CASRDRLAGKNEQFF. The CDR3 bases are TGTGCCAGCAGGGACCGGCTAGCGGGAAAGAATGAGCAGTTCTTC.

The rearrangement uses TRBV7-9 and TRBJ2-1; TRBD1 matches 7 bases. The J call may be in error: the DNA end matches TRBJ2-5 better. CDR3 length equals 15 residues. Germline V gene lookup returns CDR1 SEHNR and CDR2 FQNEAQ (reference sequence). This chain's CDR3 is CASSQTGNIQETQYF. In nucleotides, the CDR3 is TGTGCCAGCAGCCAGACAGGGAATATCCAAGAGACCCAGTACTTC.

The chain couples TRBV7-9 to TRBJ2-4, with D perhaps matching TRBD2 (5 bases). There are 14 residues in the CDR3. Germline loops: CDR1 SEHNR, CDR2 FQNEAQ (reference sequence). V was trimmed by 2 bases and J by 11 bases, leaving 16 bases between them. CDR3 amino acids: CASSLLAPSSVQYF. DNA for the CDR3: TGTGCCAGCAGCTTATTGGCTCCTAGCTCGGTTCAGTACTTC. The variable domain in full, completed from reference TRBV7-9 and TRBJ2-4, reads DTGVSQNPRHKITKRGQNVTFRCDPISEHNRLYWYRQTLGQGPEFLTYFQNEAQLEKSRLLSDRFSAERPKGSFSTLEIQRTEQGDSAMYLCASSLLAPSSVQYFGAGTRLSVL.

The CDR3 protein is CASSHFSVGTGALYEQYF. CDR3 in DNA: TGTGCCAGCAGTCATTTTTCGGTCGGGACAGGGGCCCTCTACGAGCAGTACTTC. The rearrangement joins TRBV28 to TRBJ2-5; TRBD1 aligns across 10 bases. The J call may be incorrect, as the DNA end agrees better with TRBJ2-7. CDR3 length: 18 amino acids. From germline, CDR1 is MDHEN and CDR2 SYDVKM.

The chain combines TRBV10-3 with TRBJ2-5; a weak D match, TRBD1 (6 bases). TRBJ2-7 explains the end of the DNA better; the J call may be wrong. Germline CDR1 ENHRY, CDR2 SYGVKD. The CDR3 totals 14 residues. The CDR3 reads CAITNRERSYEQYF. DNA for the CDR3: TGTGCCATCACCAACAGGGAGAGGAGTTACGAGCAGTACTTC.

This clonotype was seen a handful of times. The V gene is TRBV20-1, the J gene TRBJ1-4; perhaps TRBD1 as D (5 bases). The CDR3 runs 13 residues. Trimming cost V 6 bases and J 7 bases, with 15 bases left between them. Germline V gene lookup returns CDR1 DFQATT and CDR2 SNEGSKA (reference sequence). CDR3 in amino acids: CSARGVVSEKLFF. The CDR3 DNA sequence: TGCAGTGCACGGGGGGTGGTTAGTGAAAAACTGTTTTTT.

The rearrangement links TRBV6-2 or TRBV6-3 to TRBJ1-1; no definite D call. Germline CDR1 reads MNHEY; CDR2 reads SVGEGT. The CDR3 has 12 residues. V was pared by 8 bases and J by 2 bases, with 9 bases between. In nucleotides, the CDR3 is TGTGCCAGCGGCCAAGTCAACACTGAAGCTTTCTTT. It specifies CASGQVNTEAFF.

The genes are TRBV4-3 and TRBJ2-2, with D hard to call. CDR1 is LGHNA and CDR2 is YSLEER in the germline V gene. Trimming took off 0 bases at V and 5 bases at J, with 10 bases between the two ends. The CDR3 has 15 residues. As DNA, the CDR3 is TGCGCCAGCAGCCAAGATGAGTTGGGGACCGGGGAGCTGTTTTTT. As protein: CASSQDELGTGELFF.

This clonotype came up a few times. This chain connects TRBV4-3 to TRBJ1-1, with D uncertain. Germline values: CDR1 LGHNA, CDR2 YSLEER. The CDR3 is made up of 14 amino acids. Trimming stripped 0 bases from V and 6 bases from J, with 11 bases between. The CDR3 region is CASSQEGMWPEAFF. The CDR3 DNA is TGCGCCAGCAGCCAAGAAGGGATGTGGCCTGAAGCTTTCTTT.

V gene TRBV2 combines with J gene TRBJ2-2; 8 bases are a match to TRBD1. Germline V CDR1 and CDR2: SNHLY, FYNNEI. Unmatched junction bases numbered 3, after V lost 4 bases and J lost 2 bases. The CDR3 length is 15 residues. Here the CDR3 DNA reads TGTGCCAGCAGTGGACAGGGGATTAACACCGGGGAGCTGTTTTTT. The encoded protein is CASSGQGINTGELFF.

This chain uses TRBV12-3 or TRBV12-4 with TRBJ2-5; no definite D call. The V end was cut by 7 bases, the J end by 0 bases, with 15 bases between. CDR3 length equals 15 residues. The CDR3 DNA sequence: TGTGCCAGCACCCCGAGCTGGCAGTACCAAGAGACCCAGTACTTC. This sequence encodes CASTPSWQYQETQYF.